A single sample is the source of the 24 T cell receptor beta chains below, sequenced in a study of cytomegalovirus exposure and HLA in healthy donors. The PCR contained 60 Vbeta and 13 Jbeta primers. The method was immunoSEQ multiplex PCR; TCRdb's version includes in-frame clones alone and lacks a portion of them. Of about 130,000 clones listed, approximately 80% are singletons. The sample was PBMCs. The receptor set was obtained from a man aged 50 to 59 in good health and CMV-seronegative.

This rearrangement joins TRBV28 to TRBJ2-2; 10 positions match TRBD2. CDR3 size: 14 residues. Trimming removed 6 bases from V and 7 bases from J; junction bases left unmatched: 5. Germline CDR1 MDHEN, CDR2 SYDVKM. CDR3 coding DNA: TGTGCCAGCAGAGCTAGCGGGAGATACGGGGAGCTGTTTTTT. Translation: CASRASGRYGELFF.

The gene calls are TRBV27 and TRBJ1-4; 8 bases match TRBD1. In germline, CDR1 is MNHEY, CDR2 SMNVEV (reference sequence). The CDR3 is 15 residues long. Trimming at V came to 6 bases and at J to 3 bases, leaving 6 bases not matched to a gene. The CDR3 region is CASSNTGGSNEKLFF. Written as DNA, the CDR3 is TGTGCCAGCAGCAATACAGGGGGTTCTAATGAAAAACTGTTTTTT.

This clone was observed a few times. The chain employs TRBV28 and TRBJ1-4; tentative D call: TRBD1 (5 bases). V was shortened by 6 bases and J by 8 bases, with 16 bases between the two germline ends. The CDR3 contains 14 residues. CDR1 and CDR2 from the germline V gene are MDHEN and SYDVKM. In DNA, the CDR3 is TGTGCCAGCAGGGAGGGACCAGGTCGGGAAAAACTGTTTTTT. Its protein is CASREGPGREKLFF. The full variable domain, its missing parts supplied by reference TRBV28 and TRBJ1-4, is DVKVTQSSRYLVKRTGEKVFLECVQDMDHENMFWYRQDPGLGLRLIYFSYDVKMKEKGDIPEGYSVSREKKERFSLILESASTNQTSMYLCASREGPGREKLFFGSGTQLSVL.

This clone was detected a few times. This chain uses TRBV10-3 with TRBJ2-7; D is possibly TRBD1 (7 bases). Germline CDR1 ENHRY, CDR2 SYGVKD. V lost 2 bases and J 3 bases, leaving 11 bases between the germline ends. The CDR3 runs to 14 residues. The CDR3 region has the DNA TGTGCCATCAGTGAGGGCAGGGGGGTCTACGAGCAGTACTTC. Amino acids: CAISEGRGVYEQYF.

The chain carries TRBV7-9 and TRBJ2-1; TRBD1 matches 9 bases. CDR1 and CDR2 from the germline V gene are SEHNR and FQNEAQ (reference sequence). The CDR3 has 17 amino acids. V dropped 5 bases and J dropped 2; count of bases not matched to a gene: 10. CDR3 amino acids: CASSLIGGQGPYNEQFF. CDR3 coding DNA: TGTGCCAGCAGCCTAATAGGGGGACAGGGCCCCTACAATGAGCAGTTCTTC.

This sequence joins TRBV2 and TRBJ2-7; 7 bases match TRBD1. The ends lost 2 bases at V and 2 bases at J; junction bases unmatched: 3. CDR3 length equals 14 residues. Germline V gene lookup returns CDR1 SNHLY and CDR2 FYNNEI. The CDR3 DNA reads TGTGCCAGCAGTGAAAACAGGGGCCCCTACGAGCAGTACTTC. Translation: CASSENRGPYEQYF.

This chain uses TRBV11-2 with TRBJ2-1; 9 positions agree with TRBD2. CDR3 length: 15 residues. The germline V gene encodes CDR1 SGHAT and CDR2 FQNNGV. Germline trimming cut 3 bases from V and 9 bases from J; bases unmatched to any gene: 9. The CDR3 DNA reads TGTGCCAGCAGCTTCAGCGGGAGGAATGACGGTGAGCAGTTCTTC. As protein: CASSFSGRNDGEQFF.

This clone was counted a few times. DNA of the CDR3: TGTGCCAGCAACCCGGGAGGGATCACAGATACGCAGTATTTT. Its protein product is CASNPGGITDTQYF. V usage is TRBV2 and J usage is TRBJ2-3; 8 bases map to TRBD2. V lost 7 bases to trimming and J lost 2 bases; unmatched junction nucleotides: 5. Germline values: CDR1 SNHLY, CDR2 FYNNEI. The CDR3 sequence is 14 residues long. Variable domain in full (rest from reference TRBV2 and TRBJ2-3): EPEVTQTPSHQVTQMGQEVILRCVPISNHLYFYWYRQILGQKVEFLVSFYNNEISEKSEIFDDQFSVERPDGSNFTLKIRSTKLEDSAMYFCASNPGGITDTQYFGPGTRLTVL.

The CDR3: CASSLETRNTEAFF. CDR3 nucleotides: TGCGCCAGCAGCTTGGAGACTCGGAACACTGAAGCTTTCTTT. The rearrangement joins TRBV5-1 to TRBJ1-1; D is uncertain. The V end lost 0 bases, the J end lost 1 base, and 7 bases lay between the germline ends. Germline values: CDR1 SGHRS, CDR2 YFSETQ. The CDR3 is made up of 14 amino acids.

This rearrangement joins TRBV7-9 to TRBJ2-3; 10 nucleotides agree with TRBD1. The CDR3 sequence is 15 residues long. Looked up from germline, CDR1 is SEHNR and CDR2 is FQNEAQ (reference sequence). V was clipped by 5 bases and J by 6 bases; unmatched bases: 8. CDR3 in amino acids: CASSPTGGEGDTQYF. The CDR3 DNA is TGTGCCAGCAGCCCGACAGGGGGCGAAGGGGATACGCAGTATTTT.

The rearrangement joins TRBV6-1 to TRBJ2-2; 14 positions match TRBD2. J lost 6 bases, V lost 4 bases, and 1 base had no gene match. Germline loops: CDR1 MNHNS, CDR2 SASEGT. The CDR3 is made up of 15 amino acids. CDR3 in amino acids: CASSGLAGGPGELFF. CDR3 bases: TGTGCCAGCAGTGGACTAGCGGGAGGGCCCGGGGAGCTGTTTTTT.

V and J are TRBV6-1 and TRBJ1-2; possibly TRBD1 for D (6 bases). Trimming cost V 3 bases and J 4 bases, with 9 bases left between them. This CDR3 spans 13 amino acids. Looked up from germline, CDR1 is MNHNS and CDR2 is SASEGT. For the CDR3, the DNA is TGTGCCAGCAGTGACAGGGGCCGCTATGGCTACACCTTC. Protein: CASSDRGRYGYTF.

This rearrangement joins TRBV28 to TRBJ2-5; D is undetermined. The J call is uncertain, as TRBJ2-7 better fits the DNA end. Germline CDR1 MDHEN, CDR2 SYDVKM. There are 11 residues in the CDR3. CDR3 DNA sequence: TGTGCCACTACTTACTCCTACGAGCAGTACTTC. Translation gives CATTYSYEQYF.

The chain employs TRBV7-2 and TRBJ2-7, with a possible D match to TRBD1 (6 bases). The CDR3 runs 12 residues. CDR1 is SGHTA, CDR2 FQGNSA, per germline. V lost 5 bases and J 8 bases, leaving 13 bases between the germline ends. The CDR3 spells CASSPRQAKQYF. The CDR3 DNA reads TGTGCCAGCAGCCCTAGACAGGCTAAGCAGTACTTC. The full variable domain, with the rest looked up from reference TRBV7-2 and TRBJ2-7, is GAGVSQSPSNKVTEKGKDVELRCDPISGHTALYWYRQSLGQGLEFLIYFQGNSAPDKSGLPSDRFSAERTGGSVSTLTIQRTQQEDSAVYLCASSPRQAKQYFGPGTRLTVT.

The rearrangement joins TRBV29-1 to TRBJ1-1, with D possibly TRBD1 on 6 matching bases. V was clipped by 7 bases and J by 11 bases, with 14 bases between them. Germline V gene data show CDR1 as SQVTM and CDR2 as ANQGSEA. The CDR3 loop spans 10 amino acids. The CDR3 DNA reads TGCAGCGGCCTCCAGGGGTATGCTTTCTTT. Translated: CSGLQGYAFF.

Worth noting for this clone: Other DNA sequences in the sample encode the same CDR3. This chain joins TRBV6-5 and TRBJ1-1; D gene uncertain. The CDR3 loop spans 15 amino acids. V was pared by 0 bases and J by 0 bases, with 8 bases between. Germline values: CDR1 MNHEY, CDR2 SVGAGI. CDR3 loop: CASSYSRQMNTEAFF. The CDR3 nucleotides are TGTGCCAGCAGTTACTCGAGGCAGATGAACACTGAAGCTTTCTTT.

The chain links TRBV11-2 to TRBJ2-5, with TRBD2 matching 15 bases. This CDR3 is built from 17 residues. Trimming removed 6 bases from V and 4 bases from J; junction bases left unmatched: 9. From germline, CDR1 is SGHAT and CDR2 FQNNGV. CDR3 loop: CASSPQGLAGGGETQYF. The CDR3 nucleotides read TGTGCCAGCAGTCCCCAGGGACTAGCGGGAGGAGGAGAGACCCAGTACTTC.

As regards this clone: The same CDR3 also results from other DNA sequences found in this sample. This chain uses TRBV6-1 with TRBJ2-2; possibly TRBD2 for D (5 bases). The V and J ends lost 6 bases and 5 bases respectively, with 7 bases between them. Germline assignment: CDR1 MNHNS and CDR2 SASEGT. The length of the CDR3 is 12 residues. The CDR3 DNA is TGTGCCAGCAGCAGAGGGACCGGGGAGCTGTTTTTT. Its protein is CASSRGTGELFF.

The chain combines TRBV28 with TRBJ2-7, with D perhaps TRBD2 (6 bases). The CDR3 has 13 amino acids. Looked up from germline, CDR1 is MDHEN and CDR2 is SYDVKM. V lost 8 bases and J lost 4, with 15 bases in between. In nucleotides, the CDR3 is TGTGCCAGCCGCTCCGGGAGCGGGTACGAGCAGTACTTC. Protein sequence: CASRSGSGYEQYF. Filled out from reference TRBV28 and TRBJ2-7, the complete variable domain reads DVKVTQSSRYLVKRTGEKVFLECVQDMDHENMFWYRQDPGLGLRLIYFSYDVKMKEKGDIPEGYSVSREKKERFSLILESASTNQTSMYLCASRSGSGYEQYFGPGTRLTVT.

In its sample, this clone was seen once. V and J are TRBV5-4 and TRBJ2-1; no definite D call. The V end lost 1 base, the J end lost 10 bases, and 6 bases lay between the germline ends. This CDR3 is built from 11 residues. Germline CDR1 and CDR2: SGHNT and YYREEE (reference sequence). The CDR3, as DNA: TGTGCCAGCAGCTTGAATACAGAGCAGTTCTTC. Residues: CASSLNTEQFF. The entire variable domain, with the rest obtained from reference TRBV5-4 and TRBJ2-1, is as follows: ETGVTQSPTHLIKTRGQQVTLRCSSQSGHNTVSWYQQALGQGPQFIFQYYREEENGRGNFPPRFSGLQFPNYSSELNVNALELDDSALYLCASSLNTEQFFGPGTRLTVL.

The V call is TRBV28, the J call TRBJ2-5; 12 bases are a match to TRBD2. The CDR3 has 17 residues. Germline CDR1 reads MDHEN; CDR2 reads SYDVKM. V lost 2 bases and J lost 4; bases outside the gene matches: 8. The chain's CDR3 is CASSLRLAGGPGETQYF. CDR3 bases: TGTGCCAGCAGTTTACGGCTAGCGGGAGGGCCTGGAGAGACCCAGTACTTC.

The table lists this clone with a count of one. The sample carries other DNA sequences with the same CDR3. This sequence joins TRBV18 and TRBJ2-5; D gene ambiguous. The CDR3 is 12 residues long. Looked up from germline, CDR1 is KGHSH and CDR2 is LQKENI. V shed 3 bases and J shed 5 bases, with 7 bases lying between them. The CDR3 bases are TGTGCCAGCTCACCGGCGGAGGAGACCCAGTACTTC. Amino acid sequence: CASSPAEETQYF.

The genes are TRBV30 and TRBJ2-3; TRBD1 aligns across 8 bases. Germline lookup yields CDR1 GTSNPN and CDR2 SVGIG (reference sequence). This CDR3 is built from 13 residues. Unmatched junction bases numbered 2, after V lost 1 base and J lost 5 bases. The CDR3 DNA reads TGTGCCTGGAGTGAACAGGGGGGAGATACGCAGTATTTT. Its protein is CAWSEQGGDTQYF.

V usage is TRBV27 and J usage is TRBJ2-5; TRBD1 is a possible D gene (5 bases). CDR1 is MNHEY, CDR2 SMNVEV, per germline (reference sequence). The CDR3 contains 15 residues. The V and J ends lost 4 bases and 7 bases respectively, with 19 bases between them. CDR3 in amino acids: CASSSQELLPGTQYF. CDR3 sequence (DNA): TGTGCCAGCAGTTCACAGGAGCTCCTCCCCGGGACCCAGTACTTC.